This entry is about one T cell receptor (beta chain). Its cognate antigen is unknown. The sample belongs to a study of PD-1 blockade in classical Hodgkin lymphoma. Sequenced by immunoSEQ multiplex PCR; TCRdb stores in-frame clones only, minus some. Here the sample spans under 70,000 clones, 70% to 75% being singletons. Exposure to brentuximab vedotin varied, and each patient had relapsed following autologous stem cell transplantation. Best responses fell into complete response, partial response or progressive disease. Study outcomes and limitations: Healthy donors were reported to have higher baseline TCR diversity than newly diagnosed patients. It was CD4+ TCR diversity, not CD8+, that rose significantly by C4D1. Patients starting nivolumab under 1 year after ASCT were excluded.

Trimming shortened V by 3 bases and J by 2 bases, and 14 bases separated the two germline ends. Germline lookup yields CDR1 KGHSH and CDR2 LQKENI. The CDR3 is made up of 15 amino acids. The chain has TRBV18 and TRBJ2-7; D is uncertain. This clonotype was sampled from a human donor with classical Hodgkin lymphoma. The input for sequencing was peripheral blood mononuclear cells (PBMCs), taken before the second cycle of nivolumab. CDR3 in amino acids: CASSPPAGAPYEQYF. DNA for the CDR3: TGTGCCAGCTCACCCCCGGCAGGCGCACCCTACGAGCAGTACTTC.